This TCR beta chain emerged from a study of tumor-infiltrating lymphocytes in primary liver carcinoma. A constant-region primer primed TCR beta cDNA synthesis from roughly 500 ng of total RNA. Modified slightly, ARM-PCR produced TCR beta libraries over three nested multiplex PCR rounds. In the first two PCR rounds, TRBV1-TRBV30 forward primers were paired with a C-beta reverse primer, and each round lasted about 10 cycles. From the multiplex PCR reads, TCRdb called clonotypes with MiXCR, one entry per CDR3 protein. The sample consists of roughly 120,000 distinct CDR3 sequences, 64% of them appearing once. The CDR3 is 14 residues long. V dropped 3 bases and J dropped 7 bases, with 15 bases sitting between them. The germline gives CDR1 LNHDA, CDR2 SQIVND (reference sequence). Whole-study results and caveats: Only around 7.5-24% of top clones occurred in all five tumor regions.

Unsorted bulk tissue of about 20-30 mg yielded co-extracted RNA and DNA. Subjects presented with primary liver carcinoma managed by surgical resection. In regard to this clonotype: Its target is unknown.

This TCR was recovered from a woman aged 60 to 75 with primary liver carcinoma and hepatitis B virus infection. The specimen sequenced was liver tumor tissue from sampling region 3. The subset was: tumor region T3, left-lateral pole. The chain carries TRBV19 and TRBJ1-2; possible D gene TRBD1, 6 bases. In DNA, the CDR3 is TGTGCCAGTAGTATGACCGGGGGCAGTGGTGGCTACACCTTC. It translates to CASSMTGGSGGYTF.